The 28 T cell receptor beta chains listed next were all sequenced from one sample in a study of Ad26.COV2.S vaccination and SARS-CoV-2 variants (dated by TCRdb to the early 2020s). The treatment or condition label, read with the paper, signifies: some 19 received Ad26.COV2.S at low or high dose, single or two shots; 5 received placebo; per-sample allocation not given. Repertoires of vaccine and placebo recipients were sequenced from samples collected on day 63 after the first injection. Libraries were prepared through the immunoSEQ multiplex PCR assay. TCRdb mirrors the immuneACCESS table, restricted to in-frame sequences. Some clones are absent from its copies; in checked studies, under half trace to an unresolved V gene, and the reason for the others is unknown. Here the sample has some 390,000 clones; more than 85% occur a single time. Approximately 3.7% of the sample rests with the top ten.

The sequencing used peripheral blood, collected in a trial of Ad26.COV2.S vaccine versus placebo. The receptors stem from a person aged 18 to 59 who received the Ad26.COV2.S COVID-19 vaccine or a placebo.

This clone was detected a few times. The rearrangement uses TRBV2 and TRBJ2-1; D is undetermined. The CDR3 totals 15 residues. Germline CDR1 SNHLY, CDR2 FYNNEI. V lost 5 bases and J lost 0, with 11 bases in between. The CDR3 spells CASSKDGGSYNEQFF. The CDR3 DNA sequence: TGTGCCAGCAGTAAGGACGGTGGCTCCTACAATGAGCAGTTCTTC.

This clone has a handful of counts. This chain uses TRBV4-1 with TRBJ1-2; TRBD1 agrees at 8 bases. The germline V gene has CDR1 MGHRA and CDR2 YSYEKL. The CDR3 covers 13 residues. The V segment lost 0 bases and the J segment 8 bases; nucleotides outside the gene matches: 2. CDR3 protein: CASSQEDREGYTF. The CDR3 nucleotides read TGCGCCAGCAGCCAAGAGGACAGGGAAGGCTACACCTTC.

The rearrangement joins TRBV7-9 to TRBJ1-2; 9 bases line up with TRBD1. CDR1 is SEHNR, CDR2 FQNEAQ, per germline (reference sequence). The CDR3 loop spans 14 amino acids. Trimming removed 2 bases from V and 6 bases from J; junction bases left unmatched: 4. DNA of the CDR3: TGTGCCAGCAGCTTAATGGGACAGGGTGATGGCTACACCTTC. This codes for CASSLMGQGDGYTF.

The chain couples TRBV27 to TRBJ1-3; D unclear. This CDR3 comprises 14 residues. Trimming cost V 2 bases and J 1 base, with 6 bases left between them. Looked up from germline, CDR1 is MNHEY and CDR2 is SMNVEV (reference sequence). The CDR3 here is CASSLLGSGNTIYF. CDR3 DNA: TGTGCCAGCAGTTTACTGGGTTCTGGAAACACCATATATTTT.

This clone was counted between two and nine times. The chain links TRBV5-4 to TRBJ2-3, with D perhaps being TRBD1 or TRBD2 (5 bases each). This CDR3 comprises 15 residues. Germline CDR1 and CDR2: SGHNT and YYREEE (reference sequence). The V gene lost 3 bases and the J gene lost 7 bases, with 18 bases spanning the gap. CDR3 DNA sequence: TGTGCCAGCAGCTCAGAAGCGATGAGGGGAAATACGCAGTATTTT. Amino acids: CASSSEAMRGNTQYF.

J is TRBJ2-5 and V is TRBV5-6, with 7 positions matching TRBD1. V lost 4 bases and J lost 7; bases outside the gene matches: 7. CDR1 and CDR2 (germline): SGHDT, YYEEEE. The CDR3 is 13 residues long. The CDR3, as DNA: TGTGCCAGCAGCCTGACAGGGACGTGGACCCAGTACTTC. Amino acids: CASSLTGTWTQYF.

V usage is TRBV3-1 (or the pseudogene TRBV3-2) and J usage is TRBJ1-2; 8 bases agree with TRBD1. Germline V gene data show CDR1 as LGHDT and CDR2 as YNNKEL (reference sequence). V lost 2 bases to trimming and J lost 8 bases; unmatched junction nucleotides: 7. This CDR3 region has 14 residues. The CDR3 region has the DNA TGTGCCAGCAGCCAACCGGACAGGGTGCGAGGCTACACCTTC. The encoded protein is CASSQPDRVRGYTF.

The chain couples TRBV5-1 to TRBJ2-1; 14 nucleotides match TRBD2. Trimming at V came to 2 bases and at J to 7 bases, leaving 5 bases not matched to a gene. The germline V gene has CDR1 SGHRS and CDR2 YFSETQ. The CDR3 contains 16 residues. CDR3 in amino acids: CASSFGLAGGENEQFF. The CDR3 nucleotides are TGCGCCAGCAGCTTTGGACTAGCGGGGGGTGAGAATGAGCAGTTCTTC.

V usage is TRBV6-5 and J usage is TRBJ2-7; D is uncertain. CDR3 size: 11 residues. Deletions cut 10 bases from V and 6 bases from J, with 13 bases between. Per germline, CDR1 MNHEY and CDR2 SVGAGI. The CDR3 DNA reads as TGTGCCACCGGGCGGTTGAGCGAGCAGTACTTC. This encodes CATGRLSEQYF.

The chain joins TRBV5-1 to TRBJ1-1, with D possibly TRBD1 on 6 matching bases. This CDR3 spans 14 amino acids. V gave up 4 bases and J gave up 1 base, with 11 bases separating them. CDR1 is SGHRS and CDR2 is YFSETQ in the germline V gene. The CDR3 region is CASSHGTPNTEAFF. DNA for the CDR3: TGCGCCAGCAGCCATGGGACACCGAACACTGAAGCTTTCTTT.

The chain is built from TRBV5-1 and TRBJ2-3; tentative D call: TRBD2 (6 bases). The germline gives CDR1 SGHRS, CDR2 YFSETQ. CDR3 length: 14 amino acids. V lost 6 bases and J 6 bases, leaving 17 bases between the germline ends. Here the CDR3 reads CASMRALAGDTQYF. As DNA, the CDR3 is TGCGCCAGCATGCGGGCACTAGCTGGCGATACGCAGTATTTT. Based on the CDR3 plus reference TRBV5-1 and TRBJ2-3, the full variable domain is KAGVTQTPRYLIKTRGQQVTLSCSPISGHRSVSWYQQTPGQGLQFLFEYFSETQRNKGNFPGRFSGRQFSNSRSEMNVSTLELGDSALYLCASMRALAGDTQYFGPGTRLTVL.

Only one count was recorded for this clone. The genes are TRBV2 and TRBJ1-5; no clear D. CDR1 SNHLY and CDR2 FYNNEI come from the germline V gene. V was clipped by 3 bases and J by 3 bases, with 9 bases between them. This CDR3 has 14 amino acids. CDR3 amino acids: CASSEYSNNQPQHF. The CDR3 region has the DNA TGTGCCAGCAGTGAGTATAGTAACAATCAGCCCCAGCATTTT.

The chain recombines TRBV6-5 with TRBJ1-1; TRBD1 agrees at 9 bases. V gave up 10 bases and J gave up 3 bases; unmatched junction bases: 6. CDR3 length: 13 residues. CDR1 and CDR2 from the germline V gene are MNHEY and SVGAGI. As DNA, the CDR3 is TGTGCCACTCAGACAGGGGGTGACACTGAAGCTTTCTTT. The encoded protein is CATQTGGDTEAFF.

In the case of this clone: It may be a read error: a sequence one base away is much more abundant. The same CDR3 can be traced to other DNA sequences in this sample. The gene calls are TRBV7-2 and TRBJ2-2; no definite D call. CDR1 and CDR2 (germline): SGHTA, FQGNSA. The V end was cut by 5 bases, the J end by 2 bases, with 3 bases between. CDR3 length: 12 residues. DNA for the CDR3: TGTGCCAGCAGCCTAAACACCGGGGAGCTGTTTTTT. Its translation: CASSLNTGELFF.

CDR3 region: CASSLGTGSYEQYF. CDR3 bases: TGCGCCAGCTCCCTCGGGACAGGGTCTTACGAGCAGTACTTC. The gene calls are TRBV4-3 and TRBJ2-7; 9 nucleotides match TRBD1. The germline V gene encodes CDR1 LGHNA and CDR2 YSLEER. V dropped 8 bases and J dropped 4; count of bases not matched to a gene: 9. The CDR3 runs 14 residues.

V is TRBV11-2 and J is TRBJ1-5; D unresolved. Deletions cut 2 bases from V and 4 bases from J, with 12 bases between. Germline-derived CDR1 and CDR2 are SGHAT and FQNNGV. This CDR3 has 15 residues. This chain's CDR3 is CASSLTGLRNQPQHF. The CDR3 DNA follows: TGTGCCAGCAGCTTAACGGGGTTAAGAAATCAGCCCCAGCATTTT.

The rearrangement joins TRBV13 to TRBJ2-7, with D possibly matching TRBD1 (5 bases). Germline assignment: CDR1 PRHDT and CDR2 FYEKMQ (reference sequence). Deletions cut 0 bases from V and 6 bases from J, with 9 bases between. The CDR3 runs 13 residues. CDR3 bases: TGTGCCAGCAGCTTAGGGCAGGGTATCGAGCAGTACTTC. The encoded protein is CASSLGQGIEQYF.

The V and J genes are TRBV6-5 and TRBJ1-5; D may be TRBD1 (6 bases). V was clipped by 0 bases and J by 4 bases, with 10 bases between them. Germline V CDR1 and CDR2: MNHEY, SVGAGI. The CDR3 spans 15 residues. The CDR3 loop is CASSYSSRGNQPQHF. The CDR3 region has the DNA TGTGCCAGCAGTTACTCAAGCAGGGGTAATCAGCCCCAGCATTTT.

The V gene is TRBV14, the J gene TRBJ1-1; possible D gene TRBD1, 6 bases. This CDR3 contains 13 residues. With 6 bases removed from V and 1 base from J, the gap between germline ends came to 9 bases. In germline, CDR1 is SGHDN, CDR2 FVKESK. DNA for the CDR3: TGTGCCAGCAGAAGGGGGGGGAACACTGAAGCTTTCTTT. Translated, it gives CASRRGGNTEAFF.

The chain joins TRBV6-5 to TRBJ1-6; D remains ambiguous. Trimming left V 6 bases short and J 9 bases short, with 18 bases between. Germline CDR1 MNHEY, CDR2 SVGAGI. CDR3 length: 15 residues. CDR3 sequence reads: CASRLEPGGGSPLHF. The CDR3 DNA sequence: TGTGCCAGCAGATTAGAACCGGGAGGTGGTTCACCCCTCCACTTT.

This chain's CDR3 is CASSLLGQYNEQFF. The CDR3 DNA reads as TGTGCCAGCAGCTTATTGGGACAGTACAATGAGCAGTTCTTC. This chain joins TRBV7-9 and TRBJ2-1, with TRBD1 matching over 7 bases. CDR3 size: 14 residues. CDR1 and CDR2 from the germline V gene are SEHNR and FQNEAQ (reference sequence). V shed 2 bases, J shed 4 bases, and the junction held 2 bases outside the gene matches.

This chain connects TRBV12-3 or TRBV12-4 to TRBJ2-3, with D hard to call. This CDR3 is built from 11 residues. The V gene lost 7 bases and the J gene lost 8 bases, with 10 bases spanning the gap. CDR3 protein: CASTRSSTQYF. CDR3 nucleotides: TGTGCCAGCACCCGTTCCAGTACGCAGTATTTT.

The chain carries TRBV19 and TRBJ1-6, with D perhaps TRBD1 (6 bases). Germline V lookup: CDR1 LNHDA, CDR2 SQIVND (reference sequence). With 9 bases removed from V and 7 bases from J, the gap between germline ends came to 22 bases. The CDR3 runs to 16 residues. CDR3 bases: TGTGCCAGCGCTTTCACCGGGACAAATTCCAATTCACCCCTCCACTTT. Encoded protein: CASAFTGTNSNSPLHF.

This CDR3 is CASSHAREYGYTF. CDR3 nucleotide sequence: TGTGCCAGCAGCCACGCCAGGGAATATGGCTACACCTTC. The genes are TRBV3-1 (or the pseudogene TRBV3-2) and TRBJ1-2, with a tentative D call TRBD1 (5 bases). Trimming shortened V by 3 bases and J by 5 bases, and 10 bases separated the two germline ends. Per the germline V gene, CDR1 is LGHDT and CDR2 is YNNKEL (reference sequence). The CDR3 runs to 13 residues.

J is TRBJ2-5 and V is TRBV27; D tentatively fits TRBD1 or TRBD2 (5 bases each). Trimming pared 5 bases from V and 3 bases from J, leaving 13 bases between. This CDR3 comprises 14 residues. CDR1 is MNHEY, CDR2 SMNVEV, per germline (reference sequence). The CDR3, as DNA: TGTGCCAGCAGTCGCAGGGACCCGAAAGAGACCCAGTACTTC. It is translated as CASSRRDPKETQYF.

The CDR3: CASSYGGRTDTQYF. The CDR3, as DNA: TGTGCCAGCAGCTACGGGGGCCGCACAGATACGCAGTATTTT. The chain employs TRBV3-1 (or the pseudogene TRBV3-2) and TRBJ2-3; D is tentatively TRBD1 or TRBD2 (6 bases each). Looked up from germline, CDR1 is LGHDT and CDR2 is YNNKEL (reference sequence). Trimming left V 5 bases short and J 1 base short, with 10 bases between. The length of the CDR3 is 14 residues.

The genes are TRBV4-3 and TRBJ1-2; 8 nucleotides match TRBD1. Germline V gene data show CDR1 as LGHNA and CDR2 as YSLEER. The CDR3 spans 15 residues. V dropped 4 bases and J dropped 3; count of bases not matched to a gene: 7. DNA of the CDR3: TGCGCCAGCAGCCCAAACAGGGGGATTTACTATGGCTACACCTTC. It specifies CASSPNRGIYYGYTF.

This clone occurred once. The chain joins TRBV6-2 or TRBV6-3 to TRBJ1-6; D gene ambiguous. The CDR3 is 12 amino acids. V lost 6 bases and J lost 7, with 7 bases in between. The germline V gene has CDR1 MNHEY and CDR2 SVGEGT. DNA for the CDR3: TGTGCCAGCAGCCTCAGGAATTCACCCCTCCACTTT. Translated, it gives CASSLRNSPLHF.